This TCR beta chain came from a study of T-cell memory formation after mild COVID-19. Germline CDR1 MDHEN, CDR2 SYDVKM. This CDR3 is built from 14 residues. The V gene lost 6 bases and the J gene lost 4 bases, with 15 bases spanning the gap. MiXCR, applied by TCRdb to the 5' RACE reads, yields one record per CDR3 protein. Of approximately 260,000 distinct CDR3 sequences listed, under 20% are singletons. Sequencing used PBMCs or a T cell subset sorted from them (not recorded which). The V gene is TRBV28, the J gene TRBJ1-2, with D possibly matching TRBD1 (6 bases). The receptor's source is a man aged 18-30 years who had mild COVID-19 (a few samples of this study predate the infection). Cell type and time point are not known. In nucleotides, the CDR3 is TGTGCCAGCAGCCCCAGCGGGACAAGCTATGGCTACACCTTC. This translates into CASSPSGTSYGYTF.